By frequency, the clone carrying this T cell receptor beta chain registers medium-sized. Antigen specificity is unknown. The sample is drawn from a study of T cell clusters in autoimmune cytopenias. Study-wide points: Comparing secondary cytopenia with chronic lymphocytic leukemia showed no cluster-lack signature, apparently masked by lymphoma repertoire.

Each sample's input was about 250 ng genomic DNA, 38,000 or so genome equivalents. The CDR3 totals 17 residues. CDR1 is MNHEY and CDR2 is SVGAGI in the germline V gene. One tube held mixed TRB-A and TRB-B primer pools for touch-down PCR. TCRdb reprocessed the multiplex PCR reads, with one entry per CDR3 protein and no DNA. This table holds under 9,000 distinct CDR3 sequences. These data were likewise used in another study, on T cell repertoires in aging, cancer and after chemotherapy. According to that study: Six age groups, ranging from 30 or younger to 70 or older, included the donors. The full dataset contained around 8.2 million TCR reads.

Sequencing was carried out using peripheral blood. The gene calls are TRBV6-5 and TRBJ2-5. This sequence was found in a human donor in good health. CDR3 sequence reads: CASSYDKAAIGDWTQYF.